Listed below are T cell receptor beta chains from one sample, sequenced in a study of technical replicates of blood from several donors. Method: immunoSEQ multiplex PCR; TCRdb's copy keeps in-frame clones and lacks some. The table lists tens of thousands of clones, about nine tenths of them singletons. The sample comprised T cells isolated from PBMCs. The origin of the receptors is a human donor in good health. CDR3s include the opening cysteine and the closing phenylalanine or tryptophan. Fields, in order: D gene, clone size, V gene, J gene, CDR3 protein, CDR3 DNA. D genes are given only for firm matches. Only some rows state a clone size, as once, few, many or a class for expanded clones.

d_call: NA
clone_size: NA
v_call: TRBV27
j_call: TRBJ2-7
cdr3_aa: CASRLRGFSRTYEQYF
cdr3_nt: TGTGCCAGCAGATTAAGGGGGTTTTCGAGAACATACGAGCAGTACTTC

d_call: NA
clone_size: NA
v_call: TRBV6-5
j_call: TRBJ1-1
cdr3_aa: CASISTGRVAFF
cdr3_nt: TGTGCCAGCATATCAACCGGGAGGGTCGCTTTCTTT

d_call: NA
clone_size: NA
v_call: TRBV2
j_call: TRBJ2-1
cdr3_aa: CASSVSGNEQFF
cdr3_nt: TGTGCCAGCAGTGTCTCGGGCAATGAGCAGTTCTTC

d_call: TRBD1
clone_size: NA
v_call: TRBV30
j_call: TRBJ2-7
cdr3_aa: CAREDRFSYEQYF
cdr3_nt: TGTGCCCGAGAGGACAGGTTCTCCTACGAGCAGTACTTC

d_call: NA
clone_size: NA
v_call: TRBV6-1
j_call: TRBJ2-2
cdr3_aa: CASSEVTGELFF
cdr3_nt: TGTGCCAGCAGTGAAGTAACCGGGGAGCTGTTTTTT

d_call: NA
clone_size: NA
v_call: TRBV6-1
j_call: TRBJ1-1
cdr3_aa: CASGGLGGNTEAFF
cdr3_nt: TGTGCCAGCGGGGGTTTGGGGGGAAACACTGAAGCTTTCTTT

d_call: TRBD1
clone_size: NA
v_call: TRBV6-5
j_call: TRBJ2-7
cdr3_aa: CASSYAGQAYEQYF
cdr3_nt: TGTGCCAGCAGTTACGCGGGACAGGCCTACGAGCAGTACTTC

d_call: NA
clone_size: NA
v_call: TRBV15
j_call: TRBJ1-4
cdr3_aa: CAIGGEKLFF
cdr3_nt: TGTGCCATCGGGGGTGAAAAACTGTTTTTT

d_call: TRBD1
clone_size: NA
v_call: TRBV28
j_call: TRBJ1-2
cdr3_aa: CASSLQGVVDYGYTF
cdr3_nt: TGTGCCAGCAGTTTACAGGGGGTCGTTGACTATGGCTACACCTTC

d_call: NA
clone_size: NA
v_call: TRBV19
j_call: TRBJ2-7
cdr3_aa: CASRLAPGGPYEQYF
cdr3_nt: TGTGCCAGTAGACTAGCCCCGGGCGGTCCCTACGAGCAGTACTTC

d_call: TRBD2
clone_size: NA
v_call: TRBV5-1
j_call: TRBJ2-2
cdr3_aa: CASSLDVRTSGSSGGELFF
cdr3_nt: TGCGCCAGCAGCTTGGACGTACGGACTAGCGGGAGTTCAGGCGGGGAGCTGTTTTTT

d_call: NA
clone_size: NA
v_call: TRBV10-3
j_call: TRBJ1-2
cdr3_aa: CAISGGQGEGYTF
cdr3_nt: TGTGCCATCAGTGGGGGGCAGGGTGAAGGCTACACCTTC

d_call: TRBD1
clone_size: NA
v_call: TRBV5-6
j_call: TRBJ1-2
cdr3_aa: CASSLEGQGANYGYTF
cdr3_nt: TGTGCCAGCAGCTTGGAGGGACAGGGGGCGAACTATGGCTACACCTTC

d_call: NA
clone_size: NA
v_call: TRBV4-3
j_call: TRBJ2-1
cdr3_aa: CASSQGQWSYNEQFF
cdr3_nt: TGCGCCAGCAGCCAAGGACAGTGGTCCTACAATGAGCAGTTCTTC

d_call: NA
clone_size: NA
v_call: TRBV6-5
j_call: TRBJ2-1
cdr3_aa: CASSYSVGESYNEQFF
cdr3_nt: TGTGCCAGCAGTTACTCTGTGGGAGAGTCCTACAATGAGCAGTTCTTC

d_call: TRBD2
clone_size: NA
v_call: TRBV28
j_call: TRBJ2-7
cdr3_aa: CASSLLAGGHEQYF
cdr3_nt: TGTGCCAGCAGTTTACTAGCGGGAGGGCACGAGCAGTACTTC

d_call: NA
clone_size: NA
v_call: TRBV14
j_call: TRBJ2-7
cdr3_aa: CASSQDWENEQYF
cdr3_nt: TGTGCCAGCAGCCAAGATTGGGAGAACGAGCAGTACTTC

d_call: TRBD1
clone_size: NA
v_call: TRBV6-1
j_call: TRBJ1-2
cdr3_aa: CASSALGTGNYGYTF
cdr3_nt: TGTGCCAGCAGTGCCCTCGGGACAGGGAACTATGGCTACACCTTC

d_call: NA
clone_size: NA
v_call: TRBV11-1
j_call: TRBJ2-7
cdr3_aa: CASSPGTAIEQYF
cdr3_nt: TGTGCCAGCAGCCCCGGGACTGCCATCGAGCAGTACTTC

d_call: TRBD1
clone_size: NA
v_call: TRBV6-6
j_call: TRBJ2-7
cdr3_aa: CASSWDSSYEQYF
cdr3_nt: TGTGCCAGCAGCTGGGACAGCTCCTACGAGCAGTACTTC

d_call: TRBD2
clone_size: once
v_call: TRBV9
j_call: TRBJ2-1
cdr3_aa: CASSVGGRGEQFF
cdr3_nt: TGTGCCAGCAGCGTAGGCGGGAGGGGCGAGCAGTTCTTC

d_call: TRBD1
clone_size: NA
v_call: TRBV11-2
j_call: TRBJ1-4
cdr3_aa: CASSLSNPGQGVEKLFF
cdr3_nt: TGTGCCAGCAGCTTATCAAATCCAGGACAGGGGGTTGAAAAACTGTTTTTT

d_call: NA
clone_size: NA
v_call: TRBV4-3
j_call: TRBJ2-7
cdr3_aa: CASSRAGEGEQYF
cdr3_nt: TGCGCCAGCAGCCGTGCAGGGGAGGGAGAGCAGTACTTC

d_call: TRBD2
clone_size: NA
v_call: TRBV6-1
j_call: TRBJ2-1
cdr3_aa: CASSERAGRASGRNEQFF
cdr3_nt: TGTGCCAGCAGTGAAAGGGCAGGGCGGGCTAGCGGGCGTAATGAGCAGTTCTTC

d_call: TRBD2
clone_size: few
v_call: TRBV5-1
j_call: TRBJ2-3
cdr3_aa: CASSSLAGGVDTQYF
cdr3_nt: TGCGCCAGCAGCTCCCTAGCGGGAGGGGTAGATACGCAGTATTTT

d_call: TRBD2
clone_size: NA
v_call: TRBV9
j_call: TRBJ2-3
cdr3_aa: CASSPGTSGTDTQYF
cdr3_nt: TGTGCCAGCAGCCCCGGGACTAGCGGCACAGATACGCAGTATTTT

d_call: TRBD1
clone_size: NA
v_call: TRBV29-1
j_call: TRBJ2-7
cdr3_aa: CSVSGTDTPPSYEQYF
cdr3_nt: TGCAGCGTCTCCGGGACAGATACACCGCCTTCCTACGAGCAGTACTTC

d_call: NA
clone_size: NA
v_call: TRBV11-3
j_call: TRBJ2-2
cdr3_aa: CASSYAGTRTGELFF
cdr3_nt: TGTGCCAGCAGCTACGCCGGGACTCGAACCGGGGAGCTGTTTTTT

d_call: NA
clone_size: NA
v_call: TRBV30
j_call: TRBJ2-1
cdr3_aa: CAGQMSNEQFF
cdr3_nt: TGTGCCGGACAGATGAGCAATGAGCAGTTCTTC

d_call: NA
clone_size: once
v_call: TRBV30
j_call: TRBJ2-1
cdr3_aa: CAWTSGNEQFF
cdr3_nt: TGTGCCTGGACTTCCGGCAATGAGCAGTTCTTC

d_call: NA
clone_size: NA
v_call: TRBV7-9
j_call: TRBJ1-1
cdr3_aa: CASSRSYGGSDEAFF
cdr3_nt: TGTGCCAGCAGCCGTAGCTACGGGGGTTCCGATGAAGCTTTCTTT

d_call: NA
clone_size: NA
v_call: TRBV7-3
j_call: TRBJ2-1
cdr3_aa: CASSLPGSSYNEQFF
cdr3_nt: TGTGCCAGCAGCCTACCCGGGAGCTCCTACAATGAGCAGTTCTTC

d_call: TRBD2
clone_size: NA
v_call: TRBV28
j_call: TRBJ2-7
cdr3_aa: CASSRPAGGYEQYF
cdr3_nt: TGTGCCAGCAGCAGGCCAGCGGGGGGCTACGAGCAGTACTTC

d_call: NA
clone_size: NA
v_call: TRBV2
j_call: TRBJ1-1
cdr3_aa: CASSARENTEAFF
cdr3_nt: TGTGCCAGCAGTGCCAGGGAGAACACTGAAGCTTTCTTT

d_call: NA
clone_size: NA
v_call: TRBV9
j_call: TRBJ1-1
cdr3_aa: CASSVAKEGNTEAFF
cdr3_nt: TGTGCCAGCAGCGTAGCTAAAGAGGGGAACACTGAAGCTTTCTTT

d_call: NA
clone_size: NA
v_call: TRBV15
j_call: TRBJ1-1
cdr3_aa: CATSRDYAPAEAFF
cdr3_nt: TGTGCCACCAGCAGAGATTACGCGCCGGCTGAAGCTTTCTTT

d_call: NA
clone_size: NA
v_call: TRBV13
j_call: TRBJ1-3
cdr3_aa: CASSLETEPGNTIYF
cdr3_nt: TGTGCCAGCAGCTTGGAGACGGAGCCCGGAAACACCATATATTTT

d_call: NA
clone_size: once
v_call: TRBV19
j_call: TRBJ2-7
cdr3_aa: CASSSGIALSYEQYF
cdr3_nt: TGTGCCAGTAGTAGTGGGATAGCGCTCTCCTACGAGCAGTACTTC

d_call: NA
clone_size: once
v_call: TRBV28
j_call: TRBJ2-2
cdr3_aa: CASSWRVAGELFF
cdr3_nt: TGTGCCAGCAGTTGGAGGGTAGCCGGGGAGCTGTTTTTT

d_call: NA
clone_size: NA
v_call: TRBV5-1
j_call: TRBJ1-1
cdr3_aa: CASSLIGGPMNTEAFF
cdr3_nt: TGCGCCAGCAGCTTGATCGGGGGGCCCATGAACACTGAAGCTTTCTTT

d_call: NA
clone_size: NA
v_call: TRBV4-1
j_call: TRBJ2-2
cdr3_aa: CASSLSVFTGELFF
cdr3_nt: TGCGCCAGCAGCCTTTCTGTGTTCACCGGGGAGCTGTTTTTT

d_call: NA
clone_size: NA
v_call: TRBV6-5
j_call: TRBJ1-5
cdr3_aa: CASSSSAGRGNQPQHF
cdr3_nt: TGTGCCAGCAGTTCGTCGGCGGGGAGAGGCAATCAGCCCCAGCATTTT

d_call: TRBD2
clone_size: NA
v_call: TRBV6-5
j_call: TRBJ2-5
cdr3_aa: CASSREGHSLETQYF
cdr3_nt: TGTGCCAGCAGCAGGGAGGGCCATAGCCTAGAGACCCAGTACTTC

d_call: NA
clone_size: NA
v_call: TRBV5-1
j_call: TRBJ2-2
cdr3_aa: CASSLDGDSTGELFF
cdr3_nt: TGCGCCAGCAGCTTGGATGGGGACTCCACCGGGGAGCTGTTTTTT

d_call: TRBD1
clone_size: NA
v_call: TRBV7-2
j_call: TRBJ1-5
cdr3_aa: CASSSTGQRPYSNQPQHF
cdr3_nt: TGTGCCAGCAGCTCGACGGGACAGCGACCTTATAGCAATCAGCCCCAGCATTTT

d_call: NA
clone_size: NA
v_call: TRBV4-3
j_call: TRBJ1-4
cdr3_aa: CASSQDYLVQTELFF
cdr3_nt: TGCGCCAGCAGCCAAGATTATCTTGTACAGACAGAACTGTTTTTT

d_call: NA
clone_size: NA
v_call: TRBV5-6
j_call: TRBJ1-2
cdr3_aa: CASSWAETGLTNYGYTF
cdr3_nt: TGTGCCAGCAGCTGGGCAGAAACAGGGTTGACGAACTATGGCTACACCTTC

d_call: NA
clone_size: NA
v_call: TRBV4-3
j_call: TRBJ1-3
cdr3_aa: CASSQVALGSGNTIYF
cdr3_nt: TGCGCCAGCAGCCAAGTAGCCCTTGGATCTGGAAACACCATATATTTT

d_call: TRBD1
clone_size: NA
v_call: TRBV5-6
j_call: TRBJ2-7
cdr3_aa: CASSLPGQGAYEQYF
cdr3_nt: TGTGCCAGCAGCCTGCCGGGACAGGGGGCCTACGAGCAGTACTTC

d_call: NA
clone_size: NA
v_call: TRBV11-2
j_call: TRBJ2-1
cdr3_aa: CASSSTWGSEGNEQFF
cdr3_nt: TGTGCCAGCAGCTCGACGTGGGGATCGGAGGGGAATGAGCAGTTCTTC